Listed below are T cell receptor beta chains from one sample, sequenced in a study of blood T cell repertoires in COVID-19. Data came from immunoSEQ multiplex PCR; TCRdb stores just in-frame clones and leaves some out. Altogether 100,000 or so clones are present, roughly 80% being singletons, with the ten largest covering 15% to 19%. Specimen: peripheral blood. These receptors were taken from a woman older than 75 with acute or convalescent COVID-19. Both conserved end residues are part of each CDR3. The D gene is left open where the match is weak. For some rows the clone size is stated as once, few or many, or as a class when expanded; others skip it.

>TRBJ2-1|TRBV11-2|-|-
TGTGCCAGCAGCTTGAGCTCCTACAATGAGCAGTTCTTC
CASSLSSYNEQFF
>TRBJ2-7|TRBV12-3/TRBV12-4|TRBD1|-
TGTGCCACCGGACAGGGGGTGACCTACGAGCAGTACTTC
CATGQGVTYEQYF
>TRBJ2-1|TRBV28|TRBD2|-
TGTGCCAGCACAGCGGGAGGGCCGTACAATGAGCAGTTCTTC
CASTAGGPYNEQFF
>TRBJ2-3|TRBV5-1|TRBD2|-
TGCGCCAGCAGTATAGCGGGAGTGGTTGCAGATACGCAGTATTTT
CASSIAGVVADTQYF
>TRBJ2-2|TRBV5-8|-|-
TGTGCCAGCAGAAAGGGGTTTAGTTCCACCGGGGAGCTGTTTTTT
CASRKGFSSTGELFF
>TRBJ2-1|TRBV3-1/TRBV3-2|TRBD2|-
TGTGCCAGCAGCCAACGTGGACTAGCGGGATTCTTC
CASSQRGLAGFF
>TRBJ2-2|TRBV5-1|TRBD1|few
TGCGCCAGCAGCCCGTCAGGGGGTAGGACCGGGGAGCTGTTTTTT
CASSPSGGRTGELFF
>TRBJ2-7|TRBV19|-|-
TGTGCCAGTAGTTCGCAGGGCTACGAGCAGTACTTC
CASSSQGYEQYF
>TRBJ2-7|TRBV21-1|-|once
-
CASSKVDWGTGTVVYEQYF
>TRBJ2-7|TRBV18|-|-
TGTGCCAGCTCACCGGGGCCGCCCAGGGAGCAGTACTTC
CASSPGPPREQYF
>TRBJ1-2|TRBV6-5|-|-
TGTGCCAGCAGTTACAGAGCTAACTATGGCTACACCTTC
CASSYRANYGYTF
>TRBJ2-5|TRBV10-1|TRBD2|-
TGCGCCAGCAGTGAAGATAGCGGGAGAGAGACCCAGTACTTC
CASSEDSGRETQYF
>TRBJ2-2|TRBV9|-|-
TGTGCCAGCAGCGGGGCCTTCACCGGGGAGCTGTTTTTT
CASSGAFTGELFF
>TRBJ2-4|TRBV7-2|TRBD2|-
TGTGCCAGCAGCTTCTCCCTAGCGGGAGTAGACATTCAGTACTTC
CASSFSLAGVDIQYF
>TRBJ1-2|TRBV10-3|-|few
TGTGCCATCAGTGACCCCGGGGATGTCTACACCTTC
CAISDPGDVYTF
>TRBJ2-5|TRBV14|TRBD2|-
TGTGCCAGCAGCCAAGAACTAGCGGGAGTTCCGATGGGAGAGACCCAGTACTTC
CASSQELAGVPMGETQYF
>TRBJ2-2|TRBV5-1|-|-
TGCGCCAGCAGCTTTATGGACTCTAACACCGGGGAGCTGTTTTTT
CASSFMDSNTGELFF
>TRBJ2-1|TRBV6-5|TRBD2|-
TGTGCCAGCAGTTACCCAGCGGGAGGGGCGAATGAGCAGTTCTTC
CASSYPAGGANEQFF
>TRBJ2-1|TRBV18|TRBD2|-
TGTGCCAGCTCACGGTCCTTTGCGGGAGGGCGAGAGGAGCAGTTCTTC
CASSRSFAGGREEQFF
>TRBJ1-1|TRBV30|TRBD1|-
TGTGCCTGGCAATCCGCCGGGACAGCAGATGAAGCTTTCTTT
CAWQSAGTADEAFF
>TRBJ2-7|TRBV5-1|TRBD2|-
TGCGCCAGCAGCTTGGGACTAGCGGGACACGAGCAGTACTTC
CASSLGLAGHEQYF
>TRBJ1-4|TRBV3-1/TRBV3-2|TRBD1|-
TGTGCCAGCAGCCAGAGAACAGGGGGCACTAATGAAAAACTGTTTTTT
CASSQRTGGTNEKLFF
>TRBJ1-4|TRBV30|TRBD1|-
TGTGCCTGGAGTGTAAGGACAGGACTTGCAACTAATGAAAAACTGTTTTTT
CAWSVRTGLATNEKLFF
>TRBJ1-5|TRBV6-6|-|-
TGTGCCAGCACCACGGGAGGGGCCCTTCATCAGCCCCAGCATTTT
CASTTGGALHQPQHF
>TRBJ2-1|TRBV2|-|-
TGTGCCAGCAGCCTAGGACAGCACAATGAGCAGTTCTTC
CASSLGQHNEQFF
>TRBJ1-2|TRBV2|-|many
TGTGCCAGCAGTGAAGGCGCAGGCTACTATGGCTACACCTTC
CASSEGAGYYGYTF
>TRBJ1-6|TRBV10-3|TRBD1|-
TGTGCCATCAGTCAGGGACAGGGAAATTCACCCCTCCACTTT
CAISQGQGNSPLHF
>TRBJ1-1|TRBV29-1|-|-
TGCAGCGTGAAGAGGCGCGACACTGAAGCTTTCTTT
CSVKRRDTEAFF
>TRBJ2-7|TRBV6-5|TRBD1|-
TGTGCCAGCAGGACCGGGACAGCCCCCTACGAGCAGTACTTC
CASRTGTAPYEQYF
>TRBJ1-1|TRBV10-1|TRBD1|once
TGCGCCAGTGGACAGGGGGGAGGAACTGAAGCTTTCTTT
CASGQGGGTEAFF
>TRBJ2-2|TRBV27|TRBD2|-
TGTGCCAGCAGCTATGCCCTAGCGGGCACCGGGGAGCTGTTTTTT
CASSYALAGTGELFF
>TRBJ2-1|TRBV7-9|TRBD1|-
TGTGCCAGCAGCCCAGGGACAGGGATACATTCCTACAATGAGCAGTTCTTC
CASSPGTGIHSYNEQFF
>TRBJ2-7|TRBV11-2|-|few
TGTGCCAGCAGACCTCAGGGAAACCTCTACGAGCAGTACTTC
CASRPQGNLYEQYF
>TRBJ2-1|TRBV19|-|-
TGTGCCAGTAGTATTTCGGGGGTTAGCTCAGCCAGCTCCTACAATGAGCAGTTCTTC
CASSISGVSSASSYNEQFF
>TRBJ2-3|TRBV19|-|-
TGTGCCAGTAGTACGACAGGATTTGCAGATACGCAGTATTTT
CASSTTGFADTQYF
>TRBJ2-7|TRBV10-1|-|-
TGCGCCAGCAGTGAAGGGAGCGAGCAGTACTTC
CASSEGSEQYF
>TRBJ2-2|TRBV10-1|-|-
TGCGCCAGCAGCCGGGACTTCGACCAGGGGGAGCTGTTTTTT
CASSRDFDQGELFF
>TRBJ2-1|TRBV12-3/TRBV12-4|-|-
TGTGCCAGCAGTTTCTACAGAAATGAGCAGTTCTTC
CASSFYRNEQFF
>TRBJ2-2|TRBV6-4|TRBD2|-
TGTGCCAGCAGTGCCCTAGCGGGAGTTACCGGGGAGCTGTTTTTT
CASSALAGVTGELFF
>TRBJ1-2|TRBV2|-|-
TGTGCCAGCAGTGTTTGGGGGGGAGGCTACACCTTC
CASSVWGGGYTF
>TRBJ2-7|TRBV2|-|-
TGTGCCAGCAGTGAAGACAGCCTCTACGAGCAGTACTTC
CASSEDSLYEQYF
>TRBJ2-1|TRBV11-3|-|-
TGTGCCAGCAGCTTAGATCGCGGGGTAAGCTCCTACAATGAGCAGTTCTTC
CASSLDRGVSSYNEQFF
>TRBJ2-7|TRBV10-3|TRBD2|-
TGTGCCATCAGTGAGTCGGGCGGGAGCAACTACGAGCAGTACTTC
CAISESGGSNYEQYF
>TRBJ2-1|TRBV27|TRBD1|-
TGTGCCAGCAGGGGACAGGGGGCAAGGGGTGGTGAGCAGTTCTTC
CASRGQGARGGEQFF
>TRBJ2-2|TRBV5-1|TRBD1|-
TGCGCCAGCAGTGGAGACAGGGTGAACACCGGGGAGCTGTTTTTT
CASSGDRVNTGELFF
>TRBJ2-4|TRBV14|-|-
TGTGCCAGCAGCCCCTACGGTACACAGATAGCCAAAAACATTCAGTACTTC
CASSPYGTQIAKNIQYF
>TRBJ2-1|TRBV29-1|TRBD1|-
TGCAGCGTTGAAGATTTTAAGACAGGGGGCTTCAATGAGCAGTTCTTC
CSVEDFKTGGFNEQFF
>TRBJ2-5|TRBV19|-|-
TGTGCCAGTAGTATGGGGCGCTCCGCGCCCCAGTACTTC
CASSMGRSAPQYF
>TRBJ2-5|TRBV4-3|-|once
TGCGCCAGCAGCCAAGAGAGGGAGTACGGGACCCAGTACTTC
CASSQEREYGTQYF